This note documents a single T cell receptor (beta chain) sequence. The antigen remains undetermined. Investigators isolated RNA and reverse transcribed it into cDNA to act as the sequencing template. Profiling relied on immunoSEQ multiplex PCR, and the TCRdb table lists in-frame clones only, not all of them. The sample carries 200,000 or so clones, roughly 64% recorded once. The data originate from a study of CD8+ T cells in alopecia areata. Background on the study: The drug, oral tofacitinib, was given to treated patients at 5 to 10 mg twice daily. Study observations and caveats: Persistence during tofacitinib was seen for many expanded lesional clones in scalp and blood. Tofacitinib significantly lowered scalp clonality and expanded CD8+ clones among the top 100. Just one nonresponder means the tie between baseline CD8+ expansion and response stays uncertain.

Treatment defined: oral pan-JAK inhibitor, 5-10 mg twice daily. With 11 bases removed from V and 7 bases from J, the gap between germline ends came to 17 bases. The germline gives CDR1 MDHEN, CDR2 SYDVKM. The CDR3 totals 12 residues. Sequenced material: CD4+ T cells sorted from blood, taken at week 24, from a patient treated with tofacitinib. The V gene is TRBV28, the J gene TRBJ1-1; a weak D match, TRBD1 (5 bases). This receptor was taken from a human donor with alopecia areata. CDR3 residues: CASTRGLFEAFF. Here the CDR3 DNA reads TGTGCCTCTACTCGGGGCTTGTTTGAAGCTTTCTTT.